Presented here are 23 T cell receptor beta chains from one specimen sequenced in a study of blood T cell repertoires in COVID-19. Using immunoSEQ multiplex PCR, the repertoire was profiled, and TCRdb retains in-frame clones only, with some absent. There are about 40,000 clones in the sample; over 75% occur only once, and roughly 10% lies in the top ten. The sample was peripheral blood. Receptors were obtained from a woman between 65 and 79 years old with acute or convalescent COVID-19.

This chain connects TRBV20-1 to TRBJ2-1; 8 positions match TRBD1. Germline-derived CDR1 and CDR2 are DFQATT and SNEGSKA (reference sequence). The CDR3 is made up of 14 amino acids. Trimming removed 3 bases from V and 4 bases from J; junction bases left unmatched: 5. The CDR3 sequence: CSASLQGVYNEQFF. In DNA, the CDR3 is TGCAGTGCTAGTTTACAGGGGGTTTACAATGAGCAGTTCTTC.

The chain couples TRBV19 to TRBJ2-6; D remains ambiguous. The ends were cut back, 4 bases at V and 0 bases at J, with 13 bases in the middle. Germline V lookup: CDR1 LNHDA, CDR2 SQIVND (reference sequence). This CDR3 has 17 amino acids. CDR3 nucleotides: TGTGCCAGTAGTAACCCCAGCGCCAACTCTGGGGCCAACGTCCTGACTTTC. It is translated as CASSNPSANSGANVLTF.

This clone came up once. V usage is TRBV5-1 and J usage is TRBJ2-1, with no clear D. V was clipped by 0 bases and J by 0 bases, with 7 bases between them. This CDR3 has 15 amino acids. The germline V gene has CDR1 SGHRS and CDR2 YFSETQ. Here the CDR3 DNA reads TGCGCCAGCAGCTTGGGACAAAGCTCCTACAATGAGCAGTTCTTC. This sequence encodes CASSLGQSSYNEQFF.

This chain joins TRBV7-8 and TRBJ1-2; D may be TRBD1 (6 bases). CDR1 is SGHVS, CDR2 FQNEAQ, per germline. Trimming took off 5 bases at V and 7 bases at J, with 20 bases between the two ends. The CDR3 is made up of 15 amino acids. The CDR3 sequence: CASSITGMAIGGYTF. The CDR3 nucleotides are TGTGCCAGCAGCATCACAGGGATGGCGATCGGTGGCTACACCTTC.

This chain links TRBV6-1 with TRBJ2-3, with TRBD2 matching 7 bases. Trimming removed 3 bases from V and 1 base from J; junction bases left unmatched: 1. CDR3 size: 14 residues. Germline V gives CDR1 MNHNS, CDR2 SASEGT. CDR3 nucleotide sequence: TGTGCCAGCAGTGAGGGGGGGGGCACAGATACGCAGTATTTT. Its translation: CASSEGGGTDTQYF.

The chain recombines TRBV21-1 with TRBJ2-5; TRBD2 was called by the table and not checked on the DNA. TRBV21-1 counts as a pseudogene. There are 19 residues in the CDR3. The CDR3 DNA follows: TGTGCCAGCAGCATTCGCCTGACTAGCGGGAGGGCCAGAGGAAAGACCCAGTACTTC. It yields the protein CASSIRLTSGRARGKTQYF.

This chain connects TRBV5-1 to TRBJ1-3; no clear D gene. Germline CDR1 is SGHRS and CDR2 is YFSETQ. The CDR3 is 14 amino acids. V was clipped by 3 bases and J by 0 bases, with 7 bases between them. The CDR3 sequence: CASSSTDSGNTIYF. In nucleotides, the CDR3 is TGCGCCAGCAGCTCAACAGACTCTGGAAACACCATATATTTT.

This clone came up a few times. The chain joins TRBV7-3 to TRBJ2-3; D is possibly TRBD1 (6 bases). V lost 2 bases and J lost 7, with 7 bases in between. CDR1 and CDR2 from the germline V gene are SGHTA and FQGTGA. The CDR3 length is 12 residues. The CDR3 region has the DNA TGTGCCAGCAGCTTAGACAGGAATACGCAGTATTTT. The encoded protein is CASSLDRNTQYF.

J is TRBJ2-1 and V is TRBV2; possible D gene TRBD2, 5 bases. Trimming removed 7 bases from V and 0 bases from J, with 10 bases in between. This CDR3 spans 14 amino acids. Germline loops: CDR1 SNHLY, CDR2 FYNNEI. CDR3 in amino acids: CASKGGGSYNEQFF. The CDR3 nucleotides are TGTGCCAGCAAAGGCGGAGGCTCCTACAATGAGCAGTTCTTC.

The rearrangement links TRBV12-3 or TRBV12-4 to TRBJ1-1; D is unresolved. Trimming removed 3 bases at V and 2 bases at J, with 7 bases between. The CDR3 length is 13 residues. This chain's CDR3 is CASSLRANTEAFF. CDR3 DNA: TGTGCCAGCAGTTTGCGGGCCAACACTGAAGCTTTCTTT.

J is TRBJ1-4 and V is TRBV30; a possible D gene is TRBD1 (6 bases). Trimming left V 5 bases short and J 7 bases short, with 14 bases between. The CDR3 spans 13 residues. The V gene's germline CDR1 is GTSNPN and CDR2 SVGIG (reference sequence). CDR3 sequence (DNA): TGTGCCTGGCGGGACATGGGTAGTGAAAAACTGTTTTTT. This translates into CAWRDMGSEKLFF.

The J gene is TRBJ1-5, the V gene TRBV30, with a weak D call TRBD1 (6 bases). The CDR3 sequence is 16 residues long. The V end was cut by 0 bases, the J end by 5 bases, with 17 bases between. Germline assignment: CDR1 GTSNPN and CDR2 SVGIG (reference sequence). CDR3 coding DNA: TGTGCCTGGAGTGTATCTGTCCCAGGGGCCTATCAGCCCCAGCATTTT. Amino acids: CAWSVSVPGAYQPQHF. Filled out from reference TRBV30 and TRBJ1-5, the complete variable domain reads SQTIHQWPATLVQPVGSPLSLECTVEGTSNPNLYWYRQAAGRGLQLLFYSVGIGQISSEVPQNLSASRPQDRQFILSSKKLLLSDSGFYLCAWSVSVPGAYQPQHFGDGTRLSIL.

The rearrangement links TRBV18 to TRBJ2-3, with D perhaps TRBD2 (5 bases). V lost 3 bases, J lost 0 bases, and 13 bases lay in between. This CDR3 contains 16 residues. CDR1 and CDR2 from the germline V gene are KGHSH and LQKENI. In nucleotides, the CDR3 is TGTGCCAGCTCACCTTCCCTAGCCGCTAGCACAGATACGCAGTATTTT. Its translation is CASSPSLAASTDTQYF.

The chain joins TRBV24-1 to TRBJ2-1, with a tentative D call TRBD1 (6 bases). V dropped 9 bases and J dropped 7 bases, with 12 bases sitting between them. The V gene's germline CDR1 is KGHDR and CDR2 SFDVKD. CDR3 length: 12 residues. The CDR3 region is CATGQLANEQFF. In nucleotides, the CDR3 is TGTGCCACCGGACAGTTAGCTAATGAGCAGTTCTTC.

The genes are TRBV5-5 and TRBJ2-5; 8 bases agree with TRBD2. Trimming took 0 bases from V and 6 from J; bases not matched to a gene: 10. CDR1 and CDR2 (germline): SGHKS, YYEKEE (reference sequence). This CDR3 has 16 amino acids. The CDR3 loop reads CASSLAGGPGMKTQYF. Written as DNA, the CDR3 is TGTGCCAGCAGCTTGGCGGGAGGGCCCGGGATGAAGACCCAGTACTTC.

The chain joins TRBV4-3 to TRBJ2-1; TRBD1 might be the D (6 bases). CDR1 and CDR2 from the germline V gene are LGHNA and YSLEER. V lost 0 bases and J 7 bases, leaving 13 bases between the germline ends. This CDR3 is 15 amino acids long. CDR3 sequence (DNA): TGCGCCAGCAGCCAAGATACAGGGTCAGTAAATGAGCAGTTCTTC. Translation gives CASSQDTGSVNEQFF.

The chain carries TRBV10-2 and TRBJ1-1; TRBD1 matches at 7 bases. Losses at the gene ends were 3 bases for V and 5 bases for J; bases not matched to a gene: 3. Germline CDR1 WSHSY, CDR2 SAAADI. This CDR3 has 13 amino acids. The CDR3 region has the DNA TGCGCCAGCAGTGAAAACAGGGGTACTGAAGCTTTCTTT. Its translation: CASSENRGTEAFF.

This chain joins TRBV28 and TRBJ1-4; TRBD1 matches at 8 bases. V was pared by 4 bases and J by 3 bases, with 7 bases of the junction left unmatched. The CDR3 has 16 amino acids. Germline-derived CDR1 and CDR2 are MDHEN and SYDVKM. Here the CDR3 reads CASSSWTGSANEKLFF. For the CDR3, the DNA is TGTGCCAGCAGTTCTTGGACAGGGTCCGCTAATGAAAAACTGTTTTTT.

V gene TRBV5-6 combines with J gene TRBJ2-7; the D gene is possibly TRBD1 (5 bases). The germline gives CDR1 SGHDT, CDR2 YYEEEE. V dropped 2 bases and J dropped 1 base, with 13 bases sitting between them. CDR3 size: 15 residues. CDR3 in amino acids: CASSLGQGLSYEQYV. CDR3 DNA sequence: TGTGCCAGCAGCTTAGGTCAGGGTTTATCCTACGAGCAGTACGTC.

The V gene is TRBV4-3, the J gene TRBJ1-1; D is uncertain. The CDR3 covers 16 residues. Germline V gene sequence: CDR1 LGHNA, CDR2 YSLEER. V lost 1 base and J lost 0, with 12 bases in between. The CDR3 DNA sequence: TGCGCCAGCAGCCAAGGAGTCGGTCGAATGAACACTGAAGCTTTCTTT. As protein: CASSQGVGRMNTEAFF.

V is TRBV9 and J is TRBJ2-3; a possible D gene is TRBD2 (6 bases). The CDR3 contains 16 residues. The germline V gene has CDR1 SGDLS and CDR2 YYNGEE. Trimming took 4 bases from V and 0 from J, leaving 15 bases between them. CDR3 amino acids: CASSPLGGSSTDTQYF. CDR3 DNA: TGTGCCAGCAGCCCCCTAGGAGGGAGTAGCACAGATACGCAGTATTTT.

The rearrangement joins TRBV5-1 to TRBJ2-3, with D perhaps TRBD2 (6 bases). Deletions cut 4 bases from V and 1 base from J, with 7 bases between. The CDR3 sequence is 13 residues long. Germline V lookup: CDR1 SGHRS, CDR2 YFSETQ. The CDR3, as DNA: TGCGCCAGCAGCGTAGCGGGCACAGATACGCAGTATTTT. This encodes CASSVAGTDTQYF.

This chain links TRBV27 with TRBJ2-7, with TRBD1 matching over 7 bases. V lost 1 base to trimming and J lost 2 bases; unmatched junction nucleotides: 2. The CDR3 has 14 amino acids. The germline V gene encodes CDR1 MNHEY and CDR2 SMNVEV (reference sequence). The CDR3 region has the DNA TGTGCCAGCAGTTTATATCAGGGGGCCTACGAGCAGTACGTC. Translated: CASSLYQGAYEQYV.